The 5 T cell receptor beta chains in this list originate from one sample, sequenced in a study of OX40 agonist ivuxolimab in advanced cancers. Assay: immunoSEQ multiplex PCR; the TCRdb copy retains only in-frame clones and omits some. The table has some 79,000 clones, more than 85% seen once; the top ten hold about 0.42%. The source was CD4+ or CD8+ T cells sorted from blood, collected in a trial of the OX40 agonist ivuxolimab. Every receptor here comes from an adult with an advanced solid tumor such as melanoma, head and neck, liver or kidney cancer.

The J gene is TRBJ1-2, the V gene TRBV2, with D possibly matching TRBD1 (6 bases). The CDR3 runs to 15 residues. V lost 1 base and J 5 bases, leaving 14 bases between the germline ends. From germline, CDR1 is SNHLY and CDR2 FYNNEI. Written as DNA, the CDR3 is TGTGCCAGCAGTGAAGAAGGGGGGGGTCGGTATGGCTACACCTTC. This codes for CASSEEGGGRYGYTF. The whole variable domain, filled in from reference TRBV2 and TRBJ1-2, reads EPEVTQTPSHQVTQMGQEVILRCVPISNHLYFYWYRQILGQKVEFLVSFYNNEISEKSEIFDDQFSVERPDGSNFTLKIRSTKLEDSAMYFCASSEEGGGRYGYTFGSGTRLTVV.

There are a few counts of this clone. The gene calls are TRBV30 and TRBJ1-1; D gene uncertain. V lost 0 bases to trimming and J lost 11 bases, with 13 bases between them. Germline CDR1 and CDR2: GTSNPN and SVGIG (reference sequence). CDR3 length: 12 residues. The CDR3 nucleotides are TGTGCCTGGAGTGTTCAAGCCATTTGGGCTTTCTTT. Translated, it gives CAWSVQAIWAFF.

CDR3 amino acids: CASSEGDREQETQYF. For the CDR3, the DNA is TGCGCCAGCAGTGAAGGAGACAGGGAACAAGAGACCCAGTACTTC. The V gene is TRBV10-1, the J gene TRBJ2-5; 7 positions agree with TRBD1. Looked up from germline, CDR1 is WNHNN and CDR2 is SYGVQD (reference sequence). The CDR3 loop spans 15 amino acids. Trimming at V came to 3 bases and at J to 2 bases, leaving 6 bases not matched to a gene.

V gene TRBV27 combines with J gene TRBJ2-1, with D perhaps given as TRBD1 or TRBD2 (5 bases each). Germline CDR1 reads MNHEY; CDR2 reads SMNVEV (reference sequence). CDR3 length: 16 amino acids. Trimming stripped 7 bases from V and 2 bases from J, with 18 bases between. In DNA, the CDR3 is TGTGCCAGCACCAAGGGGTTGACTAATGCCTACAATGAGCAGTTCTTC. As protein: CASTKGLTNAYNEQFF.

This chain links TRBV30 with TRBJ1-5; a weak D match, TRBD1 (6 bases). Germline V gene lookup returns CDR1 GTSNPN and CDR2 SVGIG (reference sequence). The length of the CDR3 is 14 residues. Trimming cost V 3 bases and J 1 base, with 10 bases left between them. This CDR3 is CAWSGGPSNQPQHF. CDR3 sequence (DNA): TGTGCCTGGAGCGGGGGCCCCAGCAATCAGCCCCAGCATTTT.